A single sample gave rise to the 7 T cell receptor beta chains below, sequenced in a study of blood T cells in healthy people across ages. Next came a second PCR, run for roughly 7 to 12 cycles, which used a sample-barcoded 5' primer along with a J-beta primer mix. TCRdb re-called the 5' RACE reads through MiXCR, storing one row per CDR3 protein. In the table there are some 940,000 distinct CDR3 sequences, around 29% of which are singletons. Separately, the same data were catalogued under a study of T cells of mothers and their children.

The specimen sequenced was blood. Receptors originate from a woman between 35 and 50 years old in good health.

This clonotype was counted at least ten times. The chain joins TRBV7-2 to TRBJ2-6; tentative D call: TRBD2 (5 bases). From germline, CDR1 is SGHTA and CDR2 FQGNSA. V shed 1 base and J shed 4 bases, with 11 bases lying between them. This CDR3 contains 16 residues. The CDR3 is CASSLGLTMGANVLTF. The CDR3 DNA sequence: TGTGCCAGCAGCTTAGGACTAACCATGGGGGCCAACGTCCTGACTTTC.

This clonotype was counted ten times or more. The rearrangement links TRBV7-9 to TRBJ2-5, with D possibly TRBD2 on 6 matching bases. With 1 base removed from V and 5 bases from J, the gap between germline ends came to 11 bases. The germline CDR1 and CDR2 sequences are SEHNR and FQNEAQ (reference sequence). The CDR3 has 14 residues. This CDR3 is CASSLGLVDETQYF. CDR3 bases: TGTGCCAGCAGCTTAGGACTAGTAGACGAGACCCAGTACTTC.

CDR3 DNA sequence: TGCAGTGCTAGCCCCCCAGCGGGGGGTCTCAGCTCCTACAATGAGCAGTACTTC. It specifies CSASPPAGGLSSYNEQYF. The rearrangement joins TRBV20-1 to TRBJ2-7; 9 positions agree with TRBD2. CDR3 length: 18 amino acids. J lost 7 bases, V lost 3 bases, and 22 bases had no gene match. Germline V gives CDR1 DFQATT, CDR2 SNEGSKA (reference sequence).

The DNA for the CDR3 is TGTGCCAGCTCACCACCGGGGGAGATTGCAGATACGCAGTATTTT. Translated: CASSPPGEIADTQYF. The chain carries TRBV18 and TRBJ2-3, with D perhaps TRBD1 or TRBD2 (5 bases each). CDR3 length: 15 amino acids. Trimming cost V 0 bases and J 4 bases, with 11 bases left between them. Germline CDR1 is KGHSH and CDR2 is LQKENI.

The chain has TRBV5-1 and TRBJ2-1, with 10 bases that match TRBD1. V dropped 7 bases and J dropped 4; count of bases not matched to a gene: 8. The CDR3 runs 15 residues. In germline, CDR1 is SGHRS, CDR2 YFSETQ. CDR3 residues: CASYKTGGAYNEQFF. The CDR3 bases are TGCGCCAGCTACAAGACAGGGGGCGCGTACAATGAGCAGTTCTTC. Full variable domain (missing parts from reference TRBV5-1 and TRBJ2-1): KAGVTQTPRYLIKTRGQQVTLSCSPISGHRSVSWYQQTPGQGLQFLFEYFSETQRNKGNFPGRFSGRQFSNSRSEMNVSTLELGDSALYLCASYKTGGAYNEQFFGPGTRLTVL.

The rearrangement joins TRBV28 to TRBJ2-1; D unclear. The ends were cut back, 6 bases at V and 7 bases at J, with 19 bases in the middle. This CDR3 spans 15 amino acids. Germline CDR1 reads MDHEN; CDR2 reads SYDVKM. CDR3 protein: CASSSPSDGRNEQFF. CDR3 sequence (DNA): TGTGCCAGCAGCTCCCCCTCGGACGGCCGGAATGAGCAGTTCTTC.

The chain links TRBV4-1 to TRBJ1-3; D call uncertain. This CDR3 region has 16 residues. Germline lookup yields CDR1 MGHRA and CDR2 YSYEKL. V dropped 0 bases and J dropped 0 bases, with 9 bases sitting between them. The chain's CDR3 is CASSQDPVGSGNTIYF. DNA for the CDR3: TGCGCCAGCAGCCAAGATCCAGTGGGCTCTGGAAACACCATATATTTT.